This is a list of T cell receptor beta chains from one sample in a study of blood T cell repertoires in COVID-19. This table comes from immunoSEQ multiplex PCR, and its TCRdb copy is limited to in-frame clones, with some not included. The sample has 360,000 or so clones, roughly nine tenths seen once. The sample comprised PBMCs or T cells enriched from blood (not recorded which). The receptor source for this set is a woman aged 25 to 39 who had recovered from COVID-19. The CDR3 runs from the conserved cysteine through the conserved F or W. A D gene is named only where the DNA matches it firmly.

d_gene,j_gene,v_gene,CDR3aa,CDR3nt
NA,TRBJ2-3,TRBV6-5,CASSLSSTDTQYF,TGTGCCAGCTCCCTTAGTAGCACAGATACGCAGTATTTT
TRBD1,TRBJ1-1,TRBV6-5,CASSQTGGLNTEAFF,TGTGCCAGCAGCCAGACAGGGGGGTTGAACACTGAAGCTTTCTTT
TRBD1,TRBJ1-3,TRBV2,CASSEGADRGVGNTIYF,TGTGCCAGCAGTGAAGGGGCGGACAGGGGTGTGGGAAACACCATATATTTT
NA,TRBJ1-2,TRBV12-5,CASGFLPGGVDGYTF,TGTGCTAGTGGTTTCCTACCCGGGGGGGTGGATGGCTACACCTTC
TRBD2,TRBJ2-1,TRBV10-2,CASSEYLAAGSYNEQFF,TGCGCCAGCAGTGAGTACCTAGCGGCGGGCTCCTACAATGAGCAGTTCTTC
NA,TRBJ1-2,TRBV6-2/TRBV6-3,CASSYSESKDTPWSYGYTF,TGTGCCAGCAGTTACTCCGAATCTAAGGACACCCCTTGGAGCTATGGCTACACCTTC
NA,TRBJ1-2,TRBV15,CATSRDNHRDGYTF,TGTGCCACCAGCAGAGATAATCACCGAGATGGCTACACCTTC
NA,TRBJ2-6,TRBV5-1,CASSLLDGANVLTF,TGCGCCAGCAGCTTGCTAGACGGGGCCAACGTCCTGACTTTC
NA,TRBJ2-7,TRBV9,CASSVDSAYEQYF,TGTGCCAGCAGCGTAGACTCTGCCTACGAGCAGTACTTC
TRBD2,TRBJ2-1,TRBV5-1,CASSLPGLALVGEQFF,TGCGCCAGCAGCTTGCCGGGACTAGCACTCGTCGGTGAGCAGTTCTTC
NA,TRBJ2-1,TRBV10-1,CASSEKSVVAGKNEQFF,TGCGCCAGCAGTGAGAAGAGTGTAGTGGCGGGAAAGAATGAGCAGTTCTTC
TRBD1,TRBJ2-3,TRBV9,CASTMGQTEDTQYF,TGTGCCAGCACCATGGGACAGACGGAGGATACGCAGTATTTT
TRBD2,TRBJ2-3,TRBV7-9,CASSLAVRLAGSTDTQYF,TGTGCCAGCAGCTTAGCCGTTCGGCTAGCGGGGAGCACAGATACGCAGTATTTT
NA,TRBJ1-6,TRBV5-1,CASSLGRGNSPLHF,TGCGCCAGCAGCTTGGGGCGGGGGAATTCACCCCTCCACTTT